Given below is one TCR beta chain in context. Its antigen is still unknown. This table comes from immunoSEQ multiplex PCR, and its TCRdb copy is limited to in-frame clones, with some not included. The table has more than 3,000 clones, over 75% seen once. V lost 3 bases and J lost 7, with 13 bases in between. Germline loops: CDR1 SEHNR, CDR2 FQNEAQ (reference sequence). The CDR3 runs 15 residues. This entry comes from a study of glioma-infiltrating T cells after dendritic cell vaccination. Study-level findings and limits: TCR clonality showed no direct relationship with survival. Only a small number of patients had complete blood and tumor samples.

The chain joins TRBV7-9 to TRBJ1-6; weak D call: TRBD1 (5 bases). This TCR came from a human donor with glioblastoma. The sequences come from tumor tissue, collected before dendritic cell vaccination. In DNA, the CDR3 is TGTGCCAGCAGCTTTGGACAACCAGGAAATTCACCCCTCCACTTT. Translating it yields CASSFGQPGNSPLHF.